These 17 T cell receptor beta chains originate from one sample sequenced in a study of T cell clones after liver transplantation. Measured with immunoSEQ multiplex PCR; TCRdb has only the in-frame clones, and not every one. The repertoire includes roughly 70,000 clones, about 92% of them detected once, and approximately 2.5% sits in the top ten. Sequencing used CD4+ T cells from blood, obtained before liver transplant. These receptor sequences come from a human donor who received a liver transplant.

The chain is built from TRBV5-1 and TRBJ2-7, with 10 bases matching TRBD2. This CDR3 has 17 amino acids. V lost 4 bases and J lost 1; bases outside the gene matches: 11. Germline V gene sequence: CDR1 SGHRS, CDR2 YFSETQ. The CDR3 DNA follows: TGCGCCAGCAGCCTGAGGGCAGCGGGAGGGAAATCCTACGAGCAGTACTTC. This codes for CASSLRAAGGKSYEQYF.

This chain uses TRBV5-8 with TRBJ1-5; 8 bases align to TRBD1. The trim removed 3 bases at V and 4 bases at J, leaving 6 bases unmatched. Per germline, CDR1 SGHTS and CDR2 YDEGEE. The CDR3 sequence is 15 residues long. The CDR3, as DNA: TGTGCCAGCAGCTACGGCACAGGGGGTAATCAGCCCCAGCATTTT. Protein sequence: CASSYGTGGNQPQHF.

J is TRBJ1-1 and V is TRBV6-1; 8 nucleotides align to TRBD1. J gave up 4 bases and V 4 bases, and 2 bases lay outside the gene matches. CDR3 length: 13 amino acids. From germline, CDR1 is MNHNS and CDR2 SASEGT. The CDR3 sequence is CASSVDRGTEAFF. In nucleotides, the CDR3 is TGTGCCAGCAGTGTAGACAGGGGCACTGAAGCTTTCTTT.

The genes are TRBV6-1 and TRBJ2-7; perhaps TRBD1 as D (7 bases). There are 14 residues in the CDR3. V was clipped by 4 bases and J by 5 bases, with 15 bases between them. Germline V gene data show CDR1 as MNHNS and CDR2 as SASEGT. The CDR3, as DNA: TGTGCCAGCAGTGGGACAGGAGGGTATAACGAGCAGTACTTC. Amino acids: CASSGTGGYNEQYF.

This chain joins TRBV28 and TRBJ1-2; a possible D gene is TRBD1 (6 bases). Deletions cut 5 bases from V and 4 bases from J, with 8 bases between. This CDR3 comprises 12 residues. Germline CDR1 MDHEN, CDR2 SYDVKM. The CDR3 region has the DNA TGTGCCAGCAGTGCGACAGGCTATGGCTACACCTTC. Protein product: CASSATGYGYTF.

This clone was counted a single time. The rearrangement joins TRBV28 to TRBJ2-7; D possibly corresponds to TRBD2 (6 bases). CDR1 and CDR2 (germline): MDHEN, SYDVKM. The CDR3 length is 14 residues. V shed 3 bases and J shed 5 bases, with 14 bases lying between them. The CDR3 region has the DNA TGTGCCAGCAGTTTCCCAGGGACGGGGGACGAGCAGTACTTC. It codes for CASSFPGTGDEQYF.

This clone was observed once. The chain links TRBV30 to TRBJ2-7; 10 bases match TRBD2. J gave up 2 bases and V 4 bases, and 2 bases lay outside the gene matches. The CDR3 extends over 13 amino acids. Germline values: CDR1 GTSNPN, CDR2 SVGIG (reference sequence). In nucleotides, the CDR3 is TGTGCCTGGAATAGCGGGAGGACCTACGAGCAGTACTTC. Its protein product is CAWNSGRTYEQYF.

This clone was detected a few times. The V call is TRBV19, the J call TRBJ2-7; D perhaps matches TRBD1 (5 bases). Trimming cost V 6 bases and J 0 bases, with 9 bases left between them. Germline CDR1 and CDR2: LNHDA and SQIVND (reference sequence). This CDR3 contains 13 residues. CDR3 region: CASRLTASYEQYF. The CDR3 nucleotides read TGTGCCAGTAGGCTGACAGCCTCCTACGAGCAGTACTTC.

This clone has a single count. The J gene is TRBJ2-5, the V gene TRBV14, with D possibly matching TRBD1 (5 bases). Germline V gives CDR1 SGHDN, CDR2 FVKESK. This CDR3 spans 15 amino acids. The germline V and J ends were trimmed by 0 bases and 9 bases, with 17 bases remaining between them. The DNA of the CDR3 is TGTGCCAGCAGCCAAGATGGGGCCTCCCGCCTTCCCCAGTACTTC. Its protein product is CASSQDGASRLPQYF.

This clone was counted once. The chain couples TRBV28 to TRBJ2-2, with D unresolved. V lost 5 bases and J 3 bases, leaving 13 bases between the germline ends. Germline lookup yields CDR1 MDHEN and CDR2 SYDVKM. There are 15 residues in the CDR3. CDR3 residues: CASSITDRDTGELFF. As DNA, the CDR3 is TGTGCCAGCAGTATAACAGATCGGGACACCGGGGAGCTGTTTTTT. Full variable domain (remainder filled in from reference TRBV28 and TRBJ2-2): DVKVTQSSRYLVKRTGEKVFLECVQDMDHENMFWYRQDPGLGLRLIYFSYDVKMKEKGDIPEGYSVSREKKERFSLILESASTNQTSMYLCASSITDRDTGELFFGEGSRLTVL.

This chain connects TRBV7-9 to TRBJ1-1; 7 bases are shared with TRBD1. The CDR3 sequence is 14 residues long. Looked up from germline, CDR1 is SEHNR and CDR2 is FQNEAQ (reference sequence). V gave up 2 bases and J gave up 1 base; unmatched junction bases: 1. CDR3 sequence (DNA): TGTGCCAGCAGCTTATGGACAGGGAACACTGAAGCTTTCTTT. It yields the protein CASSLWTGNTEAFF. The full variable domain, in which reference TRBV7-9 and TRBJ1-1 provide the parts outside the CDR3, is DTGVSQNPRHKITKRGQNVTFRCDPISEHNRLYWYRQTLGQGPEFLTYFQNEAQLEKSRLLSDRFSAERPKGSFSTLEIQRTEQGDSAMYLCASSLWTGNTEAFFGQGTRLTVV.

The V gene is TRBV4-2, the J gene TRBJ1-3, with D hard to call. There are 16 residues in the CDR3. Trimming took 0 bases from V and 4 from J, leaving 13 bases between them. The germline CDR1 and CDR2 sequences are LGHNA and YNFKEQ. In DNA form, the CDR3 reads TGTGCCAGCAGCCAAGATTTGACCCCCGGAGGAAACACCATATATTTT. Translating gives CASSQDLTPGGNTIYF.

This clone came up once. The genes are TRBV2 and TRBJ2-2; D gene uncertain. This CDR3 is 13 amino acids long. V lost 5 bases to trimming and J lost 6 bases, with 10 bases between them. Germline V gives CDR1 SNHLY, CDR2 FYNNEI. CDR3 protein: CASSPYQSGELFF. The CDR3 DNA follows: TGTGCCAGCAGTCCTTATCAATCCGGGGAGCTGTTTTTT.

The chain employs TRBV19 and TRBJ1-2; 8 nucleotides agree with TRBD1. V trimming: 10 bases; J trimming: 8 bases; junction bases outside the gene matches: 15. The CDR3 sequence is 14 residues long. Germline CDR1 LNHDA, CDR2 SQIVND (reference sequence). CDR3 nucleotide sequence: TGTGCCACCCGAGACAGGGGAACCACCGGCGGCTACACCTTC. It codes for CATRDRGTTGGYTF.

This chain links TRBV7-6 with TRBJ2-5; D is unclear. Trimming took off 0 bases at V and 5 bases at J, with 10 bases between the two ends. CDR3 length: 14 amino acids. The V gene's germline CDR1 is SGHVS and CDR2 FNYEAQ. CDR3 amino acids: CASSLAPGPETQYF. The CDR3 nucleotides are TGTGCCAGCAGCTTAGCGCCGGGTCCGGAGACCCAGTACTTC.

The chain carries TRBV6-5 and TRBJ1-2; the D is unclear. Trimming pared 0 bases from V and 4 bases from J, leaving 12 bases between. There are 15 residues in the CDR3. In germline, CDR1 is MNHEY, CDR2 SVGAGI. CDR3 residues: CASSYSTADTYGYTF. The CDR3 region has the DNA TGTGCCAGCAGTTACTCGACGGCGGATACCTATGGCTACACCTTC.

V and J are TRBV6-6 and TRBJ1-2; D remains unclear. This CDR3 spans 15 amino acids. The ends were cut back, 0 bases at V and 6 bases at J, with 14 bases in the middle. CDR1 is MNHNY, CDR2 SVGAGI, per germline (reference sequence). The chain's CDR3 is CASSYSRAGLNGYTF. The CDR3 bases are TGTGCCAGCAGTTACTCGAGGGCTGGTTTGAATGGCTACACCTTC.